This is a list of T cell receptor beta chains from one sample in a study of vaccination and CD4 T cells after COVID-19. TCRdb fed the PCR reads into MiXCR, producing one record per CDR3 protein. Among fewer than 25,000 distinct CDR3 sequences, 42% were seen once, and the ten largest hold approximately 6.5%. These receptors' targets are unknown. Sample: CD4+ T cells from blood, cultured in vitro, taken before SARS-CoV-2 vaccination. These receptors all come from a human donor who had recovered from COVID-19. Both conserved end residues are part of each CDR3. A D gene is named only where the DNA matches it firmly. Not all rows give a size; the values are once, few, many and, for expanded clones, a class.

-,TRBV7-2,-,TRBJ2-7,TGTGCCAGCAGCTTGTCCTTCGGGTCCTACGAGCAGTACTTC,CASSLSFGSYEQYF
TRBD1,TRBV5-4,few,TRBJ1-1,TGTGCCAGCAGCGCGGGACAGGGGAAGACTGAAGCTTTCTTT,CASSAGQGKTEAFF
-,TRBV6-1,-,TRBJ2-3,TGTGCCAGCAGTGAAGGGGGGGCCAGGGCAGATACGCAGTATTTT,CASSEGGARADTQYF
TRBD1,TRBV27,-,TRBJ1-5,TGTGCCAGCAGTCCAAATACAGGGGATCAGCCCCAGCATTTT,CASSPNTGDQPQHF
TRBD1,TRBV6-1,few,TRBJ1-6,TGTGCCAGCACCACGGACAGGGGTAATTCACCCCTCCACTTT,CASTTDRGNSPLHF
-,TRBV6-1,few,TRBJ1-2,TGTGCCAGCAGTGAAGGCGATAATCTAAGGGGCTACACCTTC,CASSEGDNLRGYTF
TRBD1,TRBV10-3,-,TRBJ1-1,TGTGCCATCAGTCTGACAGGGACCGAAGCTTTCTTT,CAISLTGTEAFF
TRBD1,TRBV25-1,-,TRBJ1-4,TGTGCCAGCAGTGGATACAGGGGAACTAATGAAAAACTGTTTTTT,CASSGYRGTNEKLFF
-,TRBV19,-,TRBJ2-1,TGTGCCAGTAGTTACGACAGGAGCTCCTACAATGAGCAGTTCTTC,CASSYDRSSYNEQFF
-,TRBV7-2,-,TRBJ2-7,TGTGCCAGCAGTCAACTCTCCTACGAGCAGTACTTC,CASSQLSYEQYF
TRBD2,TRBV4-3,-,TRBJ2-1,TGCGCCAGCAGCCAAGACCCAGCGGGAGTGATCAATGAGCAGTTCTTC,CASSQDPAGVINEQFF
TRBD1,TRBV6-2/TRBV6-3,few,TRBJ1-5,TGTGCCAGCAGCCGCTCCGGCACAGGGGGCAATCAGCCCCAGCATTTT,CASSRSGTGGNQPQHF
-,TRBV7-3,few,TRBJ2-5,TGTGCCAGCAGCTTAACGGGCGGAAGGGCGGAAGAGACCCAGTACTTC,CASSLTGGRAEETQYF
TRBD1,TRBV7-2,few,TRBJ2-7,TGTGCCAGCAGCTCCGCCGCAATCCGGGACAGCGCCTACGAGCAGTACTTC,CASSSAAIRDSAYEQYF
TRBD1,TRBV20-1,medium-sized,TRBJ1-5,TGCAGTGCTAAGGGGACAGCAACCCAGCCCCAGCATTTT,CSAKGTATQPQHF
-,TRBV7-6,few,TRBJ1-1,TGTGCCAGCAGCCCGCCATTCAAGGACCGGGGAGGGAAAGTCCCTGAAGCTTTCTTT,CASSPPFKDRGGKVPEAFF
TRBD1,TRBV11-3,few,TRBJ1-2,TGTGCCAGCAGCTCGGGAGGGGGCTCTAACTATGGCTACACCTTC,CASSSGGGSNYGYTF
TRBD1,TRBV6-2/TRBV6-3,-,TRBJ2-6,TGTGCCAGCAGTTACCCTACAGGGGTAGGTCCTGGGGCCAACGTCCTGACTTTC,CASSYPTGVGPGANVLTF
-,TRBV6-2/TRBV6-3,-,TRBJ1-5,TGTGCCAGCAGGGGGGGGGGCTACGTCAATCAGCCCCAGCATTTT,CASRGGGYVNQPQHF
-,TRBV2,-,TRBJ1-2,TGTGCCAGCTGGACCCCCCGGGGGGTCTATGGCTACACCTTC,CASWTPRGVYGYTF
-,TRBV6-5,once,TRBJ2-5,TGTGCCAGCAGTTCGACCCGGGACTCAGGGGGGACCCAGTACTTC,CASSSTRDSGGTQYF
-,TRBV15,-,TRBJ1-1,TGTGCCACCAGCATCGACTACTCCTCTCAGTTTGAAGCTTTCTTT,CATSIDYSSQFEAFF
TRBD1,TRBV6-4,-,TRBJ1-1,TGTGCCAGCAGTGAACAACCGGGACAGGGGGTAACTGAAGCTTTCTTT,CASSEQPGQGVTEAFF